This record covers a single T cell receptor beta chain. What it recognizes is unknown. Researchers ran the PCR with 60 Vbeta and 13 Jbeta primers. Some clones are missing from TCRdb's copy, which holds only in-frame ones; the method was immunoSEQ multiplex PCR. Of roughly 100,000 clones listed, more than 80% were seen once; the top ten hold approximately 6.1%. The data belong to a study of cytomegalovirus exposure and HLA in healthy donors. About the research overall: Early released data had around 89 million unique TCRs, all coming from HLA-typed donors. Points from the study as a whole: Fewer N-insertions than the approximately 610-donor mean were reportedly shown by an Asian-associated ancestry cluster in a later analysis. Common viral pathogens were later found to be apparently linked to several of the most significant clusters.

V was clipped by 6 bases and J by 5 bases; unmatched bases: 7. The germline V gene has CDR1 MDHEN and CDR2 SYDVKM. The CDR3 is 15 residues long. The source of this sequence is a man aged 18 to 35 in good health and CMV-seronegative. Sample: PBMCs. The V and J genes are TRBV28 and TRBJ2-5; 12 nucleotides align to TRBD1. CDR3 loop: CASSLGTGGAETQYF. The CDR3, as DNA: TGTGCCAGCAGCCTCGGGACAGGGGGCGCGGAGACCCAGTACTTC.